This passage covers 27 T cell receptor beta chains from one sample sequenced in a study of cytomegalovirus exposure and HLA in healthy donors. PCR involved 60 Vbeta and 13 Jbeta primers. Profiling relied on immunoSEQ multiplex PCR, and the TCRdb table lists in-frame clones only, not all of them. The table has 130,000 to 150,000 clones, approximately 81% seen once. Material for sequencing was PBMCs. The receptors come from a boy between 2 and 10 years old in good health and CMV-seronegative.

As for this clone: Additional DNA sequences in this sample encode the identical CDR3. The rearrangement joins TRBV7-9 to TRBJ2-2, with 10 nucleotides matching TRBD2. This CDR3 contains 19 residues. J gave up 0 bases and V 2 bases, and 9 bases lay outside the gene matches. The germline V gene has CDR1 SEHNR and CDR2 FQNEAQ (reference sequence). The CDR3 spells CASSLPSGGDQPNTGELFF. DNA of the CDR3: TGTGCCAGCAGCTTACCTAGCGGGGGAGACCAGCCGAACACCGGGGAGCTGTTTTTT. Using reference TRBV7-9 and TRBJ2-2 for the parts outside the CDR3, the full variable domain is DTGVSQNPRHKITKRGQNVTFRCDPISEHNRLYWYRQTLGQGPEFLTYFQNEAQLEKSRLLSDRFSAERPKGSFSTLEIQRTEQGDSAMYLCASSLPSGGDQPNTGELFFGEGSRLTVL.

The V and J genes are TRBV11-3 and TRBJ2-3, with unresolved D. Germline-derived CDR1 and CDR2 are SGHNT and YENEEA. This CDR3 is 12 amino acids long. V was trimmed by 2 bases and J by 5 bases, leaving 5 bases between them. The CDR3 reads CASSLNGDTQYF. CDR3 nucleotides: TGTGCCAGCAGCTTAAACGGAGATACGCAGTATTTT.

V gene TRBV5-1 combines with J gene TRBJ2-5, with 11 positions matching TRBD2. Trimming took 1 base from V and 0 from J; bases not matched to a gene: 5. Germline V gene data show CDR1 as SGHRS and CDR2 as YFSETQ. CDR3 size: 17 residues. The DNA for the CDR3 is TGCGCCAGCAGCTTGACTGCTAGCGGGGGGTACCAAGAGACCCAGTACTTC. This translates into CASSLTASGGYQETQYF.

This clone was recorded only once. The chain uses TRBV13 and TRBJ1-1, with D possibly matching TRBD1 (6 bases). The CDR3 runs to 16 residues. Per germline, CDR1 PRHDT and CDR2 FYEKMQ (reference sequence). The germline V and J ends were trimmed by 5 bases and 0 bases, with 16 bases remaining between them. The CDR3 is CASSPGVLTLNTEAFF. Here the CDR3 DNA reads TGTGCCAGCAGCCCAGGGGTGTTAACCCTGAACACTGAAGCTTTCTTT.

The V call is TRBV2, the J call TRBJ2-7, with TRBD2 identical over 9 bases. The trim removed 6 bases at V and 1 base at J, leaving 4 bases unmatched. Germline assignment: CDR1 SNHLY and CDR2 FYNNEI. The CDR3 is made up of 14 amino acids. The CDR3 region is CASRGLAGSYEQYF. CDR3 nucleotide sequence: TGTGCCAGCAGGGGCCTAGCGGGATCCTACGAGCAGTACTTC.

In regard to this clone: The junction shows a germline mismatch at one end, possibly a read error. This chain uses TRBV7-9 with TRBJ1-1, with D unclear. CDR1 and CDR2 (germline): SEHNR, FQNEAQ (reference sequence). CDR3 length equals 13 residues. CDR3 bases: TGTGCCAGCAACCGGGGTCTCAGACCACTTCCCAGTTTT. It codes for CASNRGLRPLPSF.

A few counts support this clone. V usage is TRBV30 and J usage is TRBJ1-1; 9 positions match TRBD1. The germline V gene has CDR1 GTSNPN and CDR2 SVGIG (reference sequence). V shed 0 bases and J 6 bases; nucleotides not matched to a gene: 11. The CDR3 length is 16 residues. Written as DNA, the CDR3 is TGTGCCTGGAGTGTACCCCGGACAGGGGCTGGCTCTGAAGCTTTCTTT. This gives the protein CAWSVPRTGAGSEAFF. Supplemented by reference TRBV30 and TRBJ1-1, the full variable domain reads SQTIHQWPATLVQPVGSPLSLECTVEGTSNPNLYWYRQAAGRGLQLLFYSVGIGQISSEVPQNLSASRPQDRQFILSSKKLLLSDSGFYLCAWSVPRTGAGSEAFFGQGTRLTVV.

The CDR3: CASSPNNPNTEAFF. CDR3 in DNA: TGTGCCAGCTCACCAAACAACCCGAACACTGAAGCTTTCTTT. The gene calls are TRBV18 and TRBJ1-1; D is unclear. The germline gives CDR1 KGHSH, CDR2 LQKENI. Trimming cost V 2 bases and J 1 base, with 8 bases left between them. The length of the CDR3 is 14 residues.

The chain combines TRBV27 with TRBJ1-2, with no clear D. Trimming shortened V by 7 bases and J by 4 bases, and 13 bases separated the two germline ends. CDR1 is MNHEY and CDR2 is SMNVEV in the germline V gene (reference sequence). This CDR3 region has 13 residues. This CDR3 is CASTGDALYGYTF. The CDR3 DNA sequence: TGTGCCAGCACGGGTGATGCTCTCTATGGCTACACCTTC.

This chain connects TRBV27 to TRBJ2-1; a possible D gene is TRBD1 (5 bases). Germline V CDR1 and CDR2: MNHEY, SMNVEV (reference sequence). Trimming stripped 2 bases from V and 6 bases from J, with 11 bases between. CDR3 length: 14 amino acids. The CDR3 loop reads CASSLVGRVNEQFF. CDR3 bases: TGTGCCAGCAGTTTAGTGGGCAGGGTCAATGAGCAGTTCTTC.

J is TRBJ1-2 and V is TRBV7-8, with 7 bases identical to TRBD1. The V gene's germline CDR1 is SGHVS and CDR2 FQNEAQ. The length of the CDR3 is 14 residues. V lost 2 bases and J lost 4; bases outside the gene matches: 4. The CDR3 here is CASSLSQGSYGYTF. Here the CDR3 DNA reads TGTGCCAGCAGCTTATCACAGGGGAGCTATGGCTACACCTTC.

This sequence joins TRBV6-4 and TRBJ1-5; possibly TRBD1 for D (5 bases). The CDR3 loop spans 18 amino acids. CDR1 is MRHNA, CDR2 SNTAGT, per germline. Trimming pared 2 bases from V and 4 bases from J, leaving 21 bases between. CDR3 DNA: TGTGCCAGCAGTGACCCTATCGAAGCACAGGAGCAAAATCAGCCCCAGCATTTT. Translation: CASSDPIEAQEQNQPQHF.

This clone was seen a handful of times. The chain couples TRBV4-3 to TRBJ2-7; 8 nucleotides line up with TRBD2. The length of the CDR3 is 16 residues. J gave up 0 bases and V 1 base, and 5 bases lay outside the gene matches. In germline, CDR1 is LGHNA, CDR2 YSLEER. The CDR3 protein is CASSQALAASSYEQYF. CDR3 nucleotide sequence: TGCGCCAGCAGCCAAGCACTAGCGGCCAGCTCCTACGAGCAGTACTTC.

This rearrangement joins TRBV18 to TRBJ2-7; weak D call: TRBD1 (5 bases). Germline V lookup: CDR1 KGHSH, CDR2 LQKENI. This CDR3 is built from 13 residues. V was shortened by 4 bases and J by 6 bases, with 13 bases between the two germline ends. The CDR3 nucleotides are TGTGCCAGCTCACAAAGGGAAAGGGGCGAGCAGTACTTC. Translation gives CASSQRERGEQYF.

The chain carries TRBV7-6 and TRBJ2-1; 7 nucleotides line up with TRBD2. Germline values: CDR1 SGHVS, CDR2 FNYEAQ. V lost 2 bases and J lost 8; bases outside the gene matches: 9. CDR3 size: 15 residues. In nucleotides, the CDR3 is TGTGCCAGCAGCTTAAGGGACTACCTTATGGATGAGCAGTTCTTC. As protein: CASSLRDYLMDEQFF.

This chain uses TRBV21-1 with TRBJ1-6; the table gives TRBD1 as D, unverified against the DNA. TRBV21-1 is a pseudogene segment. This CDR3 has 16 residues. The CDR3 reads CASSRSQETNNSPLHF. The CDR3 DNA reads TGTGCCAGCAGCAGGTCACAGGAGACCAATAATTCACCCCTCCACTTT.

This clone was counted a single time. The chain combines TRBV4-1 with TRBJ2-1; 15 nucleotides match TRBD2. CDR3 length equals 18 residues. Germline values: CDR1 MGHRA, CDR2 YSYEKL. J lost 8 bases, V lost 3 bases, and 11 bases had no gene match. The CDR3 sequence is CASSHRGLAGGSRYEQFF. CDR3 nucleotides: TGCGCCAGCAGCCACCGAGGACTAGCGGGGGGGTCTCGCTATGAGCAGTTCTTC.

The rearrangement uses TRBV28 and TRBJ2-3; D possibly corresponds to TRBD1 (5 bases). Trimming cost V 10 bases and J 0 bases, with 11 bases left between them. CDR1 is MDHEN and CDR2 is SYDVKM in the germline V gene. The CDR3 spans 13 residues. The CDR3 DNA follows: TGTGCCACCCGACAGTCCAGCACAGATACGCAGTATTTT. Translated: CATRQSSTDTQYF.

The CDR3 bases are TGTGCCAGCAGTCTAGGGACAGGGAATTCACCCCTCCACTTT. The encoded protein is CASSLGTGNSPLHF. V usage is TRBV27 and J usage is TRBJ1-6; 9 bases align to TRBD1. CDR1 and CDR2 from the germline V gene are MNHEY and SMNVEV (reference sequence). The CDR3 totals 14 residues. The V and J ends lost 5 bases and 7 bases, in that order; junction bases with no gene match: 3.

The V and J genes are TRBV10-3 and TRBJ2-2, with 9 bases aligning to TRBD2. The CDR3 loop spans 16 amino acids. CDR1 and CDR2 from the germline V gene are ENHRY and SYGVKD. J was trimmed by 4 bases and V by 5 bases; bases with no gene match: 8. CDR3 protein: CAISKTSGSTTGELFF. DNA of the CDR3: TGTGCCATCAGTAAAACTAGCGGGTCGACCACCGGGGAGCTGTTTTTT.

The chain uses TRBV27 and TRBJ2-7; 8 bases align to TRBD2. The V gene end was trimmed by 5 bases and the J gene end by 3 bases; junction bases not matched to a gene: 6. CDR3 length equals 14 residues. CDR1 is MNHEY and CDR2 is SMNVEV in the germline V gene (reference sequence). The CDR3 sequence: CASSSREGLYEQYF. Here the CDR3 DNA reads TGTGCCAGCAGTAGCCGGGAGGGCCTCTACGAGCAGTACTTC.

The chain has TRBV4-1 and TRBJ2-2, with TRBD2 identical over 10 bases. The CDR3 extends over 17 amino acids. Germline V gene lookup returns CDR1 MGHRA and CDR2 YSYEKL. Trimming cost V 1 base and J 6 bases; bases outside gene matches: 8. CDR3 coding DNA: TGCGCCAGCAGCCAAGCCTCGCTAGCGGGGGTAGCCGGGGAGCTGTTTTTT. Protein: CASSQASLAGVAGELFF.

The genes are TRBV5-4 and TRBJ2-1, with 9 bases identical to TRBD2. The CDR3 spans 16 residues. Germline V gene sequence: CDR1 SGHNT, CDR2 YYREEE (reference sequence). Trimming at V came to 3 bases and at J to 4 bases, leaving 8 bases not matched to a gene. CDR3 protein: CASSSGESGGYNEQFF. The CDR3 coding sequence is TGTGCCAGCAGCTCGGGAGAGAGCGGGGGGTACAATGAGCAGTTCTTC.

Details on this clone: One end of the junction fails to match germline, which may point to a read error. The gene calls are TRBV7-9 and TRBJ1-4, with 7 bases fitting TRBD1. The CDR3 is 17 residues long. Germline lookup yields CDR1 SEHNR and CDR2 FQNEAQ (reference sequence). CDR3: CSSSLPNEQGRIEKLFF. The CDR3, as DNA: TGTTCCAGCAGCTTGCCCAACGAACAGGGGCGGATTGAAAAACTGTTTTTT. Supplemented by reference TRBV7-9 and TRBJ1-4, the full variable domain reads DTGVSQNPRHKITKRGQNVTFRCDPISEHNRLYWYRQTLGQGPEFLTYFQNEAQLEKSRLLSDRFSAERPKGSFSTLEIQRTEQGDSAMYLCSSSLPNEQGRIEKLFFGSGTQLSVL.

This clone was detected once. This rearrangement joins TRBV28 to TRBJ2-1; 14 nucleotides line up with TRBD2. The CDR3 spans 17 residues. Germline values: CDR1 MDHEN, CDR2 SYDVKM. J was trimmed by 6 bases and V by 4 bases; bases with no gene match: 8. CDR3 in DNA: TGTGCCAGCAGTTCCGAGGGGACTAGCGGGAGAGTCAATGAGCAGTTCTTC. The encoded protein is CASSSEGTSGRVNEQFF.

This clone was detected a few times. The chain uses TRBV15 and TRBJ1-6; D gene ambiguous. Germline V CDR1 and CDR2: LNHNV, YYDKDF (reference sequence). CDR3 length equals 17 residues. Trimming pared 0 bases from V and 6 bases from J, leaving 15 bases between. The CDR3 loop is CATSREQHGHSNSPLHF. The CDR3 coding sequence is TGTGCCACCAGCAGAGAACAGCACGGCCATTCTAATTCACCCCTCCACTTT.

As to this clone: One end of the junction fails to match germline, which may point to a read error. This sequence joins TRBV19 and TRBJ1-1, with unresolved D. This CDR3 comprises 11 residues. In germline, CDR1 is LNHDA, CDR2 SQIVND (reference sequence). This CDR3 reads CASSIGAGALF. The CDR3 DNA reads as TGTGCCAGTAGTATAGGCGCGGGAGCCCTCTTT.